This T cell receptor beta chain was sequenced during a study of T cells after yellow fever vaccination. Study in general: Fractions with few cells were prepared using SMART-Seq v4 Ultra Low Input.

UMIs were added to TCR cDNA along with a universal primer site when it was made by 5'RACE template switching. TCRdb reprocessed the 5' RACE reads via MiXCR and lists one record per CDR3 protein. The sample lists some 500,000 distinct CDR3 sequences, approximately 12% occurring once. Losses at the gene ends were 2 bases for V and 3 bases for J; bases not matched to a gene: 8. CDR3 length: 16 amino acids. Germline V gene data show CDR1 as MNHEY and CDR2 as SMNVEV (reference sequence). The sequencing used PBMCs, collected on the day of the yellow fever booster vaccination. The chain has TRBV27 and TRBJ2-7, with 9 bases aligning to TRBD1. This TCR derives from a man aged 25-40 years who received the YFV17D yellow fever vaccine. The CDR3 DNA follows: TGTGCCAGCAGTTTAAAGCGGGCGGGACAGGGCTACGAGCAGTACTTC. It encodes CASSLKRAGQGYEQYF.